This T cell receptor beta chain emerged from a study of blood T cell repertoires in COVID-19. Overall study context: COVID-19 samples collected from the United States, Italy and Spain covered acute and convalescent phases. The analysed material was cDNA or gDNA that came from T cells, B-cell-depleted T cells, or PBMCs.

Seattle participants joined during active infection and were tracked over time. The germline V and J ends were trimmed by 5 bases and 5 bases, with 10 bases remaining between them. There are 12 residues in the CDR3. Per germline, CDR1 LGHDT and CDR2 YNNKEL (reference sequence). In the authors' methods: Nucleated cell counts were estimated from reference gene primer amplification. Data came from immunoSEQ multiplex PCR; TCRdb stores just in-frame clones and leaves some out. D and trimming were read from the DNA, whereas the V and J calls and clone size are those reported in that table. Of roughly 500,000 clones listed, 85% to 90% are singletons.

The sample comprised peripheral blood. The gene calls are TRBV3-1 (or the pseudogene TRBV3-2) and TRBJ2-7; D possibly corresponds to TRBD1 (5 bases). The TCR was taken from a man aged 18 to 35 with COVID-19, enrolled during active disease. CDR3 DNA: TGTGCCAGCAGCGGTATACAGGACGAGCAGTACTTC. Translation: CASSGIQDEQYF.